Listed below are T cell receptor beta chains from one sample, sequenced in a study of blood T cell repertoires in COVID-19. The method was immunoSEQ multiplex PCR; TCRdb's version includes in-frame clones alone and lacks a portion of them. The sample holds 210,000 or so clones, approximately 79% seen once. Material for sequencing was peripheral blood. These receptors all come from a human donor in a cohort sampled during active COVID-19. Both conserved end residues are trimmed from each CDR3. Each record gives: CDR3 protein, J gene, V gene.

ASSRRWGSGDTGELF	TRBJ2-2	TRBV7-3
ASSRQGGVNEQF	TRBJ2-1	TRBV6-5
ASSMNRGTEAF	TRBJ1-1	TRBV19
ASSSRDRDSGNTIY	TRBJ1-3	TRBV11-3
ASSVGVQETQY	TRBJ2-5	TRBV9
ASSSRDSSYEQY	TRBJ2-7	TRBV27
AIRRGLAGVDDNEQF	TRBJ2-1	TRBV10-3
ASSFFQGEKLF	TRBJ1-4	TRBV7-9
ASSLTGGAGYGYT	TRBJ1-2	TRBV7-8
SATRDYGYT	TRBJ1-2	TRBV20-1